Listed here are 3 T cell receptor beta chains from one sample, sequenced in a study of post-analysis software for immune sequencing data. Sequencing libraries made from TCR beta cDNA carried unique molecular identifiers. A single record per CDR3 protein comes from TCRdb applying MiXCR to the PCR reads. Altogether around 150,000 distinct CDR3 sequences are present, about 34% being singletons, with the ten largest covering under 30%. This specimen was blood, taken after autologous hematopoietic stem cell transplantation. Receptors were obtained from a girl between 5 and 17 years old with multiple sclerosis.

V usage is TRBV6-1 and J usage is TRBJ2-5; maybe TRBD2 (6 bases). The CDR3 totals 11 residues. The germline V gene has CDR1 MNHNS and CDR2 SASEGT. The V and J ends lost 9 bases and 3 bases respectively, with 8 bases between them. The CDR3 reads CASKREETQYF. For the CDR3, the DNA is TGTGCCAGTAAGCGGGAAGAGACCCAGTACTTC.

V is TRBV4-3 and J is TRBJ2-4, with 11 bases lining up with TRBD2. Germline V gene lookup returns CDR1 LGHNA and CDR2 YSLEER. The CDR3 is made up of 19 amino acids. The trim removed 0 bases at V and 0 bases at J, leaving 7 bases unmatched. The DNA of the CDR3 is TGCGCCAGCAGCCAAGAACTAGCGGGAGCGGTTTCAGCCAAAAACATTCAGTACTTC. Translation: CASSQELAGAVSAKNIQYF.

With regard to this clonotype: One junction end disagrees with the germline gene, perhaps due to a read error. The CDR3 region has the DNA TGTGCCGGCAGTGCACGGACAGGGGGGGAGACCCAGTACTTC. The encoded protein is CAGSARTGGETQYF. This chain connects TRBV27 to TRBJ2-5; 10 positions agree with TRBD1. The CDR3 spans 14 residues. Germline V CDR1 and CDR2: MNHEY, SMNVEV (reference sequence).